The source of this TCR beta chain is a study of blood T cell repertoires in COVID-19. Study-level background: Samples representing acute and convalescent COVID-19 were sourced from the United States, Italy and Spain. From T cells, B-cell-depleted T cells, or PBMCs came the material, which was cDNA or gDNA.

Cohorts were based on clinical histories the participants reported. Study processing details: Quantification of nucleated cells was approximated via reference gene primer amplification. Sequenced by immunoSEQ multiplex PCR; TCRdb stores in-frame clones only, minus some. V and J calls plus clone size are reproduced from that table; the DNA served to infer D and trimming. The table lists hundreds of thousands of clones, around 90% of them singletons, with approximately 1% in the top ten. Germline CDR1 ENHRY, CDR2 SYGVKD. Trimming removed 4 bases from V and 6 bases from J; junction bases left unmatched: 3. The CDR3 runs 14 residues.

The source is a woman between 25 and 40 years old who had recovered from COVID-19. This chain connects TRBV10-3 to TRBJ2-2; TRBD2 aligns across 9 bases. The sample was PBMCs or T cells enriched from blood (not recorded which). The CDR3 here is CAISGTSEAGELFF. DNA for the CDR3: TGTGCCATCAGTGGGACTAGCGAGGCCGGGGAGCTGTTTTTT.